This TCR beta chain was sequenced in a study of OX40 agonist ivuxolimab in advanced cancers. Details on this clone: Its antigen is still unknown.

Produced via immunoSEQ multiplex PCR; TCRdb's table is partial and in-frame only. The sample contains more than 50,000 clones, 70% to 90% of which appear only once. The ends were cut back, 1 base at V and 4 bases at J, with 4 bases in the middle. This CDR3 spans 12 amino acids. Germline V CDR1 and CDR2: SGHRS, YFSETQ. Points from the study as a whole: Averaged across samples, CD8+ T cells carried more expanded clones than CD4+ did.

The TCR was taken from an adult with an advanced solid tumor such as melanoma, head and neck, liver or kidney cancer. The material sequenced was CD4+ or CD8+ T cells sorted from blood, taken in a trial of the OX40 agonist ivuxolimab. The V and J genes are TRBV5-1 and TRBJ2-3; D is ambiguous. CDR3 sequence (DNA): TGCGCCAGCAGCTTGTTGCCAGATACGCAGTATTTT. The encoded protein is CASSLLPDTQYF.